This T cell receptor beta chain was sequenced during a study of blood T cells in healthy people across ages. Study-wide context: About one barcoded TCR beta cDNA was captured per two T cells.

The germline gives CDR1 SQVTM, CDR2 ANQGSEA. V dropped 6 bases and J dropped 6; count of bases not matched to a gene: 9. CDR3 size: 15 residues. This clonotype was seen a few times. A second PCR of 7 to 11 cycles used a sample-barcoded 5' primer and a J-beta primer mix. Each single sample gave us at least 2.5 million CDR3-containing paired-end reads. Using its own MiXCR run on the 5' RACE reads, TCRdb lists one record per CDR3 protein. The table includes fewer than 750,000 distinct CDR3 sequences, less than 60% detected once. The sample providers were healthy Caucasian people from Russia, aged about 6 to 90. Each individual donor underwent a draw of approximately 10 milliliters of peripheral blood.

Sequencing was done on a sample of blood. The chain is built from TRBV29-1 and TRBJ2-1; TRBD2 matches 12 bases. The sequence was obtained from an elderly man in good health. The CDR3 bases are TGCAGCGTCGACAGACTAGCGGGGGCCTTCAATGAGCAGTTCTTC. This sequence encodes CSVDRLAGAFNEQFF.